The sequence of this TCR beta chain was determined in a study of cytomegalovirus exposure and HLA in healthy donors. In the study overall: There were 350 to 450 genotyped donors. Of these, 81% fell in the genetic ancestry cluster associated with self-reported Caucasian donors. Study-level results: In a later analysis, at a false discovery rate of 0.05, 16,951 TCR beta sequences were associated with HLA alleles. In a later analysis, TCR beta V- and J-gene trimming was associated with a missense DCLRE1C variant. Among the most significant clusters, several appeared linked to common viral pathogens in a later analysis.

Primers for the PCR totalled 60 Vbeta and 13 Jbeta. Using immunoSEQ multiplex PCR, the repertoire was profiled, and TCRdb retains in-frame clones only, with some absent. The sample lists approximately 150,000 clones; approximately 85% were seen once. The table lists this clone with a count of one. Antigen unknown. From germline, CDR1 is MGHRA and CDR2 YSYEKL. This CDR3 region has 14 residues. V lost 1 base and J 4 bases, leaving 7 bases between the germline ends. This rearrangement joins TRBV4-1 to TRBJ1-4; D gene uncertain. The specimen sequenced was PBMCs. The receptor was isolated from a man aged 45-65 years in good health and CMV-seropositive. CDR3 bases: TGCGCCAGCAGCCAAGGCAGAATTAATGAAAAACTGTTTTTT. Translated: CASSQGRINEKLFF.